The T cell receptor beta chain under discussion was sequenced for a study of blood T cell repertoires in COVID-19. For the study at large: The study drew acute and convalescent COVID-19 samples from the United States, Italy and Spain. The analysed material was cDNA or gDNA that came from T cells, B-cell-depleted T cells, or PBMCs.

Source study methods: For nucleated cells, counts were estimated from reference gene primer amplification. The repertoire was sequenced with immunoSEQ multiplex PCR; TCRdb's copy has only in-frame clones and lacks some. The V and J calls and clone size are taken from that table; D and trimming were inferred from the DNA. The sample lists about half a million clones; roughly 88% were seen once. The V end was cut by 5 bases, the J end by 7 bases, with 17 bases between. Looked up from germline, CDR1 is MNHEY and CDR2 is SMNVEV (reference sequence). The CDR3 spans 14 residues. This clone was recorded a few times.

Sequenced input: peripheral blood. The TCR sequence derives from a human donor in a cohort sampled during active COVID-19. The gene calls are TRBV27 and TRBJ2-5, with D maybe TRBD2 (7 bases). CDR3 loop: CASSPQGTIGTQYF. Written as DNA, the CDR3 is TGTGCCAGCAGTCCCCAGGGGACTATCGGGACCCAGTACTTC.